The next 3 T cell receptor beta chains were all read from a single sample in a study of blood T cell repertoires in COVID-19. Clones were sequenced by immunoSEQ multiplex PCR, and TCRdb holds only the in-frame ones, with some missing. The sample holds about 210,000 clones, about 85% seen once. The sequenced sample was PBMCs or T cells enriched from blood (not recorded which). These receptors came from a man aged 35-49 years who had recovered from COVID-19.

The CDR3 region has the DNA TGTGCCAGCAGTTGGGGAGCGGGGCAAGAGACCCAGTACTTC. Protein sequence: CASSWGAGQETQYF. The J gene is TRBJ2-5, the V gene TRBV28, with 7 bases lining up with TRBD2. Germline V CDR1 and CDR2: MDHEN, SYDVKM. The CDR3 runs to 14 residues. V dropped 4 bases and J dropped 2; count of bases not matched to a gene: 4.

The chain recombines TRBV11-2 with TRBJ1-2; 7 bases are shared with TRBD1. The CDR3 contains 15 residues. Trimming cost V 1 base and J 5 bases; bases outside gene matches: 7. Germline V CDR1 and CDR2: SGHAT, FQNNGV. DNA for the CDR3: TGTGCCAGCAGCTTAGCCGAGACAGGGTGGTATGGCTACACCTTC. It encodes CASSLAETGWYGYTF.

The chain couples TRBV7-2 to TRBJ1-6, with a tentative D call TRBD1 (5 bases). The V end was cut by 0 bases, the J end by 9 bases, with 9 bases between. The CDR3 totals 14 residues. Germline assignment: CDR1 SGHTA and CDR2 FQGNSA. The CDR3 protein is CASSLAEGRSPLHF. The CDR3 DNA reads TGTGCCAGCAGCTTAGCGGAGGGGCGTTCACCCCTCCACTTT.